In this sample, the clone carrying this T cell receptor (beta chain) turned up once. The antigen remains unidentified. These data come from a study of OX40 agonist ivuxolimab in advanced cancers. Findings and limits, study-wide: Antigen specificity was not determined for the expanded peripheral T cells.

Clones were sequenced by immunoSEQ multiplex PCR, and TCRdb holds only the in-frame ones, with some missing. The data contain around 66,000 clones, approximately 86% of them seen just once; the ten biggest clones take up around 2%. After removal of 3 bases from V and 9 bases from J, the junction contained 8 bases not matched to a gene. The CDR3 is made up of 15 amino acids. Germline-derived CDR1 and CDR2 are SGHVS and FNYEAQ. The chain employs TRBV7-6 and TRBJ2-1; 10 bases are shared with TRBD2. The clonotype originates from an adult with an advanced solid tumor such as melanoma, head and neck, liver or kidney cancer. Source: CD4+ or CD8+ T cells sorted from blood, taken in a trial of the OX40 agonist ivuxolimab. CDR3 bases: TGTGCCAGCAGCTTCCAGCGGGAGGGCCTCAGTGAGCAGTTCTTC. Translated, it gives CASSFQREGLSEQFF.